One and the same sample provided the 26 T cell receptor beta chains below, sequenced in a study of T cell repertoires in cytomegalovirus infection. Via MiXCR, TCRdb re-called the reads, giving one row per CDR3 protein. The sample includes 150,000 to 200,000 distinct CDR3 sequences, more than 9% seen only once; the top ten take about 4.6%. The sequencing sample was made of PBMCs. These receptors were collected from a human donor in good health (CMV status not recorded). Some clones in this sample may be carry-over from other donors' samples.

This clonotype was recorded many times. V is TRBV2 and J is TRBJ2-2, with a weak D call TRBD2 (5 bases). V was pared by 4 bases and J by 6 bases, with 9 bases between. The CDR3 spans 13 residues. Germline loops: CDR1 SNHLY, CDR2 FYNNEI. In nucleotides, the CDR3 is TGTGCCAGCAGTGGAGGGAGAGCCGGGGAGCTGTTTTTT. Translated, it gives CASSGGRAGELFF.

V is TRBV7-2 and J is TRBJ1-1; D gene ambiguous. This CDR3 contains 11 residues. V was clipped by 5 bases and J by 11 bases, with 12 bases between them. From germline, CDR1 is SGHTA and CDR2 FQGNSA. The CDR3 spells CASSTTRRAFF. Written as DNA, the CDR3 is TGTGCCAGCAGCACAACCCGAAGGGCTTTCTTT.

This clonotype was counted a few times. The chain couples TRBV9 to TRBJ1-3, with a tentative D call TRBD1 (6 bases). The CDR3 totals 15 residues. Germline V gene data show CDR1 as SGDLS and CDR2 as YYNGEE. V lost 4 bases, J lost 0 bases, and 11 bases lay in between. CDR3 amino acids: CASSRDIYSGNTIYF. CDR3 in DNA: TGTGCCAGCAGCCGGGACATCTACTCTGGAAACACCATATATTTT.

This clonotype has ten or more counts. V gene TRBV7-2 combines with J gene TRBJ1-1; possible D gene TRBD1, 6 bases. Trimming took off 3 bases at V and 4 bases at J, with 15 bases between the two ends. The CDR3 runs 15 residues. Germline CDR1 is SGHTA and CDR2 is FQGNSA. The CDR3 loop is CASSFGGPGGTEAFF. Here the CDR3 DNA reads TGTGCCAGCAGCTTTGGGGGGCCGGGGGGCACTGAAGCTTTCTTT. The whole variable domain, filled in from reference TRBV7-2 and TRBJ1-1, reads GAGVSQSPSNKVTEKGKDVELRCDPISGHTALYWYRQSLGQGLEFLIYFQGNSAPDKSGLPSDRFSAERTGGSVSTLTIQRTQQEDSAVYLCASSFGGPGGTEAFFGQGTRLTVV.

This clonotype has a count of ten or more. The CDR3 loop reads CASRSRAGGTYEQYF. The CDR3 DNA is TGTGCCAGCAGGAGTCGAGCGGGGGGGACCTACGAGCAGTACTTC. The chain couples TRBV11-2 to TRBJ2-7; 10 bases are shared with TRBD2. Germline assignment: CDR1 SGHAT and CDR2 FQNNGV. This CDR3 has 15 residues. Germline trimming cut 6 bases from V and 2 bases from J; bases unmatched to any gene: 7.

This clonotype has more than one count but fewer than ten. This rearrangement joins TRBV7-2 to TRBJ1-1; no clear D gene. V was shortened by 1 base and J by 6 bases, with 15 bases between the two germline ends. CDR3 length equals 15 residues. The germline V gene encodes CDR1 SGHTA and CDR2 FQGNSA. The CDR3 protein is CASSLVLAGSAEAFF. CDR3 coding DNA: TGTGCCAGCAGCTTAGTCCTGGCGGGGAGTGCTGAAGCTTTCTTT.

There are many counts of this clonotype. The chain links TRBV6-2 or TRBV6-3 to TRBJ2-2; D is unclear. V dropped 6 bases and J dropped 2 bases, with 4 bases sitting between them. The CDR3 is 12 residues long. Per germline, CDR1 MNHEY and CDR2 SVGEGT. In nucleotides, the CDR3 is TGTGCCAGCAGATACAACACCGGGGAGCTGTTTTTT. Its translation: CASRYNTGELFF.

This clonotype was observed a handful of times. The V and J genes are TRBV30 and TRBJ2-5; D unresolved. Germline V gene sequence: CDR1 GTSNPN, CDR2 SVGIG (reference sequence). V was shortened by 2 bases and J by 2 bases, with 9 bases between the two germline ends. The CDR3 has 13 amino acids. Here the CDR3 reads CAWSRQTQETQYF. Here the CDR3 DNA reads TGTGCCTGGAGTCGGCAGACTCAAGAGACCCAGTACTTC.

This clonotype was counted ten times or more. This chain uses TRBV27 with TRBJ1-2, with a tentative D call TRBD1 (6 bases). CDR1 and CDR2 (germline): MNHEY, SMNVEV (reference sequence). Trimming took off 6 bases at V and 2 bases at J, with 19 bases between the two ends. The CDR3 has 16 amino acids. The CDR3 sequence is CASSTGTQSKNYGYTF. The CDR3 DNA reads TGTGCCAGCAGCACCGGGACACAGTCCAAAAACTATGGCTACACCTTC.

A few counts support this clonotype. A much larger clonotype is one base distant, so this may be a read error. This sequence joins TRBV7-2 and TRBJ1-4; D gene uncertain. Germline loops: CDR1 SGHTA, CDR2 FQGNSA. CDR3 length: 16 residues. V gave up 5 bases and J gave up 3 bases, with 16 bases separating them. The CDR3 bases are TGTGCCAGCAGCGACCGAAGTCATCTTGCTAATGAAAAACTGTTTTTT. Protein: CASSDRSHLANEKLFF.

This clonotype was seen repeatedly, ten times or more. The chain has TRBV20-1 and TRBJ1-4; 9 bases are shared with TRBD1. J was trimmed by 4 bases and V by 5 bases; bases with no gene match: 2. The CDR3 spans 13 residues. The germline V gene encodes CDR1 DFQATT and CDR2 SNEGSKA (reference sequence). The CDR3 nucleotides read TGCAGTGCTTGGGACAGGGTTAATGAAAAACTGTTTTTT. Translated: CSAWDRVNEKLFF.

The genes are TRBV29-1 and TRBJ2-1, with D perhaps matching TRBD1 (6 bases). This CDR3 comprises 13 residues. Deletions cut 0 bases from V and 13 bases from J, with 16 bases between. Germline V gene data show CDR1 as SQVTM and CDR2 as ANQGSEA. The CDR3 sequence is CSVEDRDTSPQFF. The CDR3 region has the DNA TGCAGCGTTGAAGATAGGGACACCTCACCCCAGTTCTTC.

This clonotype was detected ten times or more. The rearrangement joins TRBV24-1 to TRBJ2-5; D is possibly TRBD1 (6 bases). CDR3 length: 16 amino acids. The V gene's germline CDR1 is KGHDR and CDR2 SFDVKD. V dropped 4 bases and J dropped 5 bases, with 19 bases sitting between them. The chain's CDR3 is CATSDNRDTRLETQYF. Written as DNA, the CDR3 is TGTGCCACCAGTGACAATCGGGACACCAGATTGGAGACCCAGTACTTC.

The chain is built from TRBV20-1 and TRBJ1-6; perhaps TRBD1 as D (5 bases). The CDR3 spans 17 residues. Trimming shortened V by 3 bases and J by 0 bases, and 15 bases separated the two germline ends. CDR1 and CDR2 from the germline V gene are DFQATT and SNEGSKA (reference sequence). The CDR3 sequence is CSASPGNLPSYNSPLHF. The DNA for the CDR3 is TGCAGTGCTAGTCCAGGGAATCTCCCCTCCTATAATTCACCCCTCCACTTT.

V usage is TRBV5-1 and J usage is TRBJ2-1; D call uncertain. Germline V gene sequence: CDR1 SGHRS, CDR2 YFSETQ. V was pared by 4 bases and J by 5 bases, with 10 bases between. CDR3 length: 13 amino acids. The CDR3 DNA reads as TGCGCCAGCAGCGCGGTAATTAACAATGAGCAGTTCTTC. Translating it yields CASSAVINNEQFF.

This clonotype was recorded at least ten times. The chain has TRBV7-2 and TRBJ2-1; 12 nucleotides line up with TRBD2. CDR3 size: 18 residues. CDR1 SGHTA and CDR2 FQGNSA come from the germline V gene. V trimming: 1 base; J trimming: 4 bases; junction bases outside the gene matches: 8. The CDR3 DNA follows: TGTGCCAGCAGCTTAGTTGTACTAGCGGGAGGTGGTTACAATGAGCAGTTCTTC. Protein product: CASSLVVLAGGGYNEQFF.

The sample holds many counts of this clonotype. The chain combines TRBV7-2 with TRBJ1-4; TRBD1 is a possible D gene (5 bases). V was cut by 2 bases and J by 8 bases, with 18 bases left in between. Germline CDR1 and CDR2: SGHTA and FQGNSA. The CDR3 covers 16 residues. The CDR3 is CASSLNGAGLVEKLFF. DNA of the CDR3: TGTGCCAGCAGCTTAAACGGGGCAGGGTTGGTCGAAAAACTGTTTTTT.

The CDR3 nucleotides are TGTGCCAGCAGCTTAGGCCTGCGGGGAGAAGAGACCCAGTACTTC. Protein sequence: CASSLGLRGEETQYF. V gene TRBV7-9 combines with J gene TRBJ2-5, with a tentative D call TRBD2 (6 bases). The CDR3 sequence is 15 residues long. V dropped 1 base and J dropped 3 bases, with 12 bases sitting between them. Germline CDR1 and CDR2: SEHNR and FQNEAQ (reference sequence).

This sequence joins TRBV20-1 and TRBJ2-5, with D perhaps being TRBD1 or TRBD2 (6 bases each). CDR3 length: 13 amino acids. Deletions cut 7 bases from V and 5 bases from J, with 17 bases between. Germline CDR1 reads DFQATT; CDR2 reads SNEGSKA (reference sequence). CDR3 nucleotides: TGCAGTGGGGGGCGGGGCGGTTGGGAGACCCAGTACTTC. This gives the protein CSGGRGGWETQYF.

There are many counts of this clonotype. DNA of the CDR3: TGTGCCAGCAGTTTCGACGGGACAGGGGGCACAGATACGCAGTATTTT. Protein product: CASSFDGTGGTDTQYF. V gene TRBV12-3 or TRBV12-4 combines with J gene TRBJ2-3; TRBD1 matches at 10 bases. The V gene end was trimmed by 3 bases and the J gene end by 1 base; junction bases not matched to a gene: 4. The CDR3 sequence is 16 residues long.

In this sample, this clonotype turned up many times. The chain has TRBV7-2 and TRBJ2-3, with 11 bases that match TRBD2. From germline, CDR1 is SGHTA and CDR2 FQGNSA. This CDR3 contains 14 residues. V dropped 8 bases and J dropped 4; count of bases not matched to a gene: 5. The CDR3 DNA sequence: TGTGCCAGCCGACCGGGACTAGCGGCAGATACGCAGTATTTT. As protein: CASRPGLAADTQYF.

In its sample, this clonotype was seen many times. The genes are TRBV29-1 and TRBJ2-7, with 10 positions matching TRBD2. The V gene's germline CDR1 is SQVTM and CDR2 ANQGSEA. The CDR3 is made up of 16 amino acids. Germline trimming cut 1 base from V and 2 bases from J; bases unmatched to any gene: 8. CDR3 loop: CSVEGGLAGVAYEQYF. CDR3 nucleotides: TGCAGCGTTGAAGGGGGGCTAGCGGGAGTGGCCTACGAGCAGTACTTC.

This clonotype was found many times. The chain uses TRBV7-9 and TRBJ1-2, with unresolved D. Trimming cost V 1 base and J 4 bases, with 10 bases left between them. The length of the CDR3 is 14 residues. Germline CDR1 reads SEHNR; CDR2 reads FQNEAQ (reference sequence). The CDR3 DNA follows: TGTGCCAGCAGCTTAGTGGAGGCTGTCTATGGCTACACCTTC. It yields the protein CASSLVEAVYGYTF.

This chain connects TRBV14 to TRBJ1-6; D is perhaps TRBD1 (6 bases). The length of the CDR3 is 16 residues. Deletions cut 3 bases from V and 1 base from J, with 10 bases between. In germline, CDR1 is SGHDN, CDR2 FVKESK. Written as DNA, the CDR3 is TGTGCCAGCAGCCATGAGGACAGATCCTATAATTCACCCCTCCACTTT. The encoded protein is CASSHEDRSYNSPLHF.

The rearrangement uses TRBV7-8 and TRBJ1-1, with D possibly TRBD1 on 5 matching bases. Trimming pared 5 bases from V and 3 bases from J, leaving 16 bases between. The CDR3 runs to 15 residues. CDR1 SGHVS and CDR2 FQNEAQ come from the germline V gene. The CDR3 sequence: CASSGRREIYTEAFF. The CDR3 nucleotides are TGTGCCAGCAGCGGTCGCAGGGAAATATACACTGAAGCTTTCTTT.

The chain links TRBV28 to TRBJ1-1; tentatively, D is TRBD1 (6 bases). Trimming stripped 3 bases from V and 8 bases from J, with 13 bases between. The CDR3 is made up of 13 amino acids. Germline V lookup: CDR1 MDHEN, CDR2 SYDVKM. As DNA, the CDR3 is TGTGCCAGCAGTTTTAGTGGGGGGGCCGAAGCTTTCTTT. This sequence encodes CASSFSGGAEAFF.